This is a list of T cell receptor beta chains from one sample in a study of response to subunit inactivated influenza vaccine. MiXCR, applied by TCRdb to the RT-PCR reads, yields one record per CDR3 protein. The sample carries under 550,000 distinct CDR3 sequences, 6% to 9% recorded once. This specimen was PBMCs from blood, taken less than 30 months after vaccination. The receptors derive from a man between 50 and 75 years old who received an inactivated influenza vaccine. Both conserved end residues are part of each CDR3. The D gene is left open where the match is weak. Rows give clone size only sometimes, using once, few, many, or a class for an expanded clone.

V gene: TRBV12-3/TRBV12-4; J gene: TRBJ2-1; D gene: -; clone size: many; CDR3 DNA: TGTGCCAGCAGTTTCGTGGACTCCCCGGGGGAGCAGTTCTTC; CDR3 protein: CASSFVDSPGEQFF
V gene: TRBV3-1; J gene: TRBJ2-5; D gene: TRBD2; clone size: many; CDR3 DNA: TGTGCCAGCAGCCAAGAGGAGTGGACTAGCGGGAGAGGGGGGCAAGAGACCCAGTACTTC; CDR3 protein: CASSQEEWTSGRGGQETQYF
V gene: TRBV18; J gene: TRBJ2-3; D gene: TRBD1; clone size: -; CDR3 DNA: TGTGCCAGCTCACCAGGGACAGGGACTTCAGATACGCAGTATTTT; CDR3 protein: CASSPGTGTSDTQYF
V gene: TRBV19; J gene: TRBJ2-7; D gene: -; clone size: few; CDR3 DNA: TGTGCCAGTAGTCACCGTCCCTACGAGCAGTACTTC; CDR3 protein: CASSHRPYEQYF
V gene: TRBV7-9; J gene: TRBJ1-3; D gene: TRBD1; clone size: few; CDR3 DNA: TGTGCCAGCGCGTCGGGACAGATCTCTGGAAACACCATATATTTT; CDR3 protein: CASASGQISGNTIYF
V gene: TRBV20-1; J gene: TRBJ1-2; D gene: TRBD1; clone size: few; CDR3 DNA: TGCAGTGCTACCTACTACAGGGGACTGGGCTACACCTTC; CDR3 protein: CSATYYRGLGYTF
V gene: TRBV27; J gene: TRBJ2-7; D gene: TRBD1; clone size: many; CDR3 DNA: TGTGCCAGCAGGACAGGGGGCACCTACGAGCAGTACTTC; CDR3 protein: CASRTGGTYEQYF
V gene: TRBV3-1; J gene: TRBJ2-7; D gene: -; clone size: -; CDR3 DNA: TGTGCCAGCAGCCAAGTTTCAGGGTGGGAGCAGTACTTC; CDR3 protein: CASSQVSGWEQYF
V gene: TRBV29-1; J gene: TRBJ2-1; D gene: TRBD2; clone size: many; CDR3 DNA: TGCAGCGTTGACCTAGCGGGAGGGCTAGGCGAGCAGTTCTTC; CDR3 protein: CSVDLAGGLGEQFF
V gene: TRBV6-2/TRBV6-3; J gene: TRBJ2-1; D gene: TRBD2; clone size: -; CDR3 DNA: TGTGCCAGCAGAAGAGCGGGAGGTGGCGAGCAGTTCTTC; CDR3 protein: CASRRAGGGEQFF
V gene: TRBV6-5; J gene: TRBJ2-1; D gene: TRBD2; clone size: many; CDR3 DNA: TGTGCCAGCAGTTCGGGACTAGCGGGCTCCTACAATGAGCAGTTCTTC; CDR3 protein: CASSSGLAGSYNEQFF
V gene: TRBV20-1; J gene: TRBJ2-5; D gene: -; clone size: few; CDR3 DNA: TGCAGTGCCCCTGGGGGCGCGGGGCCTTACCAAGAGACCCAGTACTTC; CDR3 protein: CSAPGGAGPYQETQYF
V gene: TRBV10-3; J gene: TRBJ2-7; D gene: -; clone size: few; CDR3 DNA: TGTGCCATCGGTCTATATTCCGAGCAGTACTTC; CDR3 protein: CAIGLYSEQYF
V gene: TRBV27; J gene: TRBJ2-3; D gene: TRBD2; clone size: few; CDR3 DNA: TGTGCCAGCAGTCTAAGGACTAGCGGGGGGATTTATACGCAGTATTTT; CDR3 protein: CASSLRTSGGIYTQYF
V gene: TRBV19; J gene: TRBJ2-7; D gene: -; clone size: -; CDR3 DNA: TGTGCCAGTAGTACGATGATCTCCTACGAGCAGTACTTC; CDR3 protein: CASSTMISYEQYF
V gene: TRBV5-1; J gene: TRBJ2-7; D gene: TRBD1; clone size: once; CDR3 DNA: TGCGCCAGCGGCGCCGGGACAGGGGCGATGCGAGAGCAGTACTTC; CDR3 protein: CASGAGTGAMREQYF
V gene: TRBV6-2/TRBV6-3; J gene: TRBJ2-2; D gene: TRBD1; clone size: few; CDR3 DNA: TGTGCCAGCAGATTTGACAGGGGGCGAACCGGGGAGCTGTTTTTT; CDR3 protein: CASRFDRGRTGELFF
V gene: TRBV29-1; J gene: TRBJ2-7; D gene: -; clone size: few; CDR3 DNA: TGCAGCGCCCGAGGGGGGAAAACCTACGAGCAGTACTTC; CDR3 protein: CSARGGKTYEQYF
V gene: TRBV20-1; J gene: TRBJ2-5; D gene: TRBD2; clone size: -; CDR3 DNA: TGCAGTGTTTTGAGGATGGGAGGGCTCCAAGAGACCCAGTACTTC; CDR3 protein: CSVLRMGGLQETQYF
V gene: TRBV6-2/TRBV6-3; J gene: TRBJ2-5; D gene: -; clone size: many; CDR3 DNA: TGTGCCAGCAGTTACTCGTCGGAGACCCAGTACTTC; CDR3 protein: CASSYSSETQYF
V gene: TRBV6-5; J gene: TRBJ1-2; D gene: TRBD1; clone size: -; CDR3 DNA: TGTGCCAGCAGTTACTTCGGACAGGGAGACTATGGCTACACCTTC; CDR3 protein: CASSYFGQGDYGYTF
V gene: TRBV7-9; J gene: TRBJ2-1; D gene: -; clone size: many; CDR3 DNA: TGTGCCAGCAGCTCCCGACTGACCGAGAAGTTCTTC; CDR3 protein: CASSSRLTEKFF
V gene: TRBV21-1; J gene: TRBJ1-2; D gene: -; clone size: -; CDR3 DNA: TGTGCCAGCAGCAAAGACAAGGGTCCATACTATGGCTACACATTC; CDR3 protein: CASSKDKGPYYGYTF
V gene: TRBV20-1; J gene: TRBJ2-3; D gene: -; clone size: -; CDR3 DNA: TGCAGTGCTCCCAGCCGACTTGGAGATACGCAGTATTTT; CDR3 protein: CSAPSRLGDTQYF
V gene: TRBV11-2; J gene: TRBJ2-3; D gene: TRBD2; clone size: -; CDR3 DNA: TGTGCCAGCAGTCCCGGGACTAGCGGGACGCAGTATTTT; CDR3 protein: CASSPGTSGTQYF
V gene: TRBV6-1; J gene: TRBJ1-1; D gene: -; clone size: -; CDR3 DNA: TGTGCCAGCAGTCCCCCGGACACCCGGGGGACTGAAGCTTTCTTT; CDR3 protein: CASSPPDTRGTEAFF
V gene: TRBV6-1; J gene: TRBJ2-1; D gene: TRBD2; clone size: few; CDR3 DNA: TGTGCCAGCAGACCTCCGACTAGCGGGGGATCAACCGAGCAGTTCTTC; CDR3 protein: CASRPPTSGGSTEQFF
V gene: TRBV12-3/TRBV12-4; J gene: TRBJ1-1; D gene: -; clone size: -; CDR3 DNA: TGTGCCAGCAGTTTAGGGACAACGAACACTGAAGCTTTCTTT; CDR3 protein: CASSLGTTNTEAFF
V gene: TRBV4-1; J gene: TRBJ1-4; D gene: -; clone size: many; CDR3 DNA: TGCGCCAGCAGCCAATCCGGGACCGGTAATGAAAAACTGTTTTTT; CDR3 protein: CASSQSGTGNEKLFF
V gene: TRBV7-6; J gene: TRBJ2-7; D gene: TRBD1; clone size: few; CDR3 DNA: TGTGCCAGCAGCTGGGACAGGGGAACCTCCTACGAGCAGTACTTC; CDR3 protein: CASSWDRGTSYEQYF
V gene: TRBV11-2; J gene: TRBJ2-1; D gene: TRBD2; clone size: many; CDR3 DNA: TGTGCCAGCAGCTTAGATCCCAGAATAGCGGGAGTTTCCAATGAGCAGTTCTTC; CDR3 protein: CASSLDPRIAGVSNEQFF
V gene: TRBV6-2/TRBV6-3; J gene: TRBJ1-5; D gene: TRBD1; clone size: -; CDR3 DNA: TGTGCCAGCTCACGGGGGACAGGACTAAGCAATCAGCCCCAGCATTTT; CDR3 protein: CASSRGTGLSNQPQHF
V gene: TRBV15; J gene: TRBJ2-7; D gene: TRBD1; clone size: few; CDR3 DNA: TGTGCCACCAGCAGAGGACAGGGCCACGAGCAGTACTTC; CDR3 protein: CATSRGQGHEQYF
V gene: TRBV6-5; J gene: TRBJ2-3; D gene: TRBD2; clone size: few; CDR3 DNA: TGTGCCAGCAGTTGCATCAGCACTAGCGGGATGGCAGATACGCAGTATTTT; CDR3 protein: CASSCISTSGMADTQYF
V gene: TRBV6-1; J gene: TRBJ2-1; D gene: TRBD2; clone size: -; CDR3 DNA: TGTGCCAGCAGAGGGACTAGCGGATTCTACAATGAGCAGTTCTTC; CDR3 protein: CASRGTSGFYNEQFF
V gene: TRBV28; J gene: TRBJ2-2; D gene: -; clone size: few; CDR3 DNA: TGTGCCAGCAGCCTCACGGGGGCCCCGAACACCGGGGAGCTGTTTTTT; CDR3 protein: CASSLTGAPNTGELFF
V gene: TRBV20-1; J gene: TRBJ2-7; D gene: -; clone size: few; CDR3 DNA: TGCAGTGCGCGTGGGGGTAACCTTGGTGAGCAGTACTTC; CDR3 protein: CSARGGNLGEQYF
V gene: TRBV12-3/TRBV12-4; J gene: TRBJ1-6; D gene: -; clone size: few; CDR3 DNA: TGTGCCAGCAGTTTAGTAGGGAATAGAAATTCACCCCTCCACTTT; CDR3 protein: CASSLVGNRNSPLHF
V gene: TRBV10-2; J gene: TRBJ1-5; D gene: -; clone size: few; CDR3 DNA: TGCGCCAGCAGCGGGGCTCTAAGGGGATATAGCAATCAGCCCCAGCATTTT; CDR3 protein: CASSGALRGYSNQPQHF
V gene: TRBV12-3/TRBV12-4; J gene: TRBJ2-5; D gene: -; clone size: -; CDR3 DNA: TGTGCCAGCAGTCTGAGTGGCAGCGAAGAGACCCAGTACTTC; CDR3 protein: CASSLSGSEETQYF
V gene: TRBV29-1; J gene: TRBJ2-7; D gene: TRBD1; clone size: many; CDR3 DNA: TGCAGCGTTGCTCTCCGGGACAGGGTATACGAGCAGTACTTC; CDR3 protein: CSVALRDRVYEQYF
V gene: TRBV11-2; J gene: TRBJ1-1; D gene: -; clone size: -; CDR3 DNA: TGTGCCAGCAGCTTAGCCTCCAGGGGTAACACTGAAGCTTTCTTT; CDR3 protein: CASSLASRGNTEAFF
V gene: TRBV6-2/TRBV6-3; J gene: TRBJ2-3; D gene: TRBD2; clone size: few; CDR3 DNA: TGTGCCAGCAGTTACGGGCTAGCGGGAGAGGATTATACGCAGTATTTT; CDR3 protein: CASSYGLAGEDYTQYF
V gene: TRBV12-3/TRBV12-4; J gene: TRBJ2-5; D gene: -; clone size: -; CDR3 DNA: TGTGCCAGCAGCTGGGAAGAGACCCAGTACTTC; CDR3 protein: CASSWEETQYF
V gene: TRBV10-3; J gene: TRBJ2-3; D gene: TRBD1; clone size: -; CDR3 DNA: TGTGCCATCAGTGAGCCCCGGACAGGGATGGGAACAGATACGCAGTATTTT; CDR3 protein: CAISEPRTGMGTDTQYF